These 9 T cell receptor beta chains were sequenced from one sample in a study of shared clonotypes between healthy human individuals. Profiling relied on immunoSEQ multiplex PCR, and the TCRdb table lists in-frame clones only, not all of them. The sample yields some 1 million clones, approximately 68% seen once. The specimen was memory CD4+ T cells sorted from blood. Noted subset: CD45RA-negative fraction. These receptors all stem from a man between 18 and 35 years old in good health.

The chain links TRBV19 to TRBJ2-4; 15 nucleotides align to TRBD2. Germline values: CDR1 LNHDA, CDR2 SQIVND (reference sequence). The junction had 6 bases not matched to a gene; V was cut back by 2 bases and J by 4 bases. CDR3 length equals 18 residues. The CDR3 DNA reads as TGTGCCAGTAGTATAACCCCTGGACTAGCGGGGGGGAAAAACATTCAGTACTTC. It is translated as CASSITPGLAGGKNIQYF.

V usage is TRBV6-5 and J usage is TRBJ1-3; D is perhaps TRBD1 (5 bases). CDR1 and CDR2 (germline): MNHEY, SVGAGI. The CDR3 extends over 15 amino acids. V was trimmed by 5 bases and J by 0 bases, leaving 11 bases between them. In DNA, the CDR3 is TGTGCCAGCAGTACCGGGACTCTCTCTGGAAACACCATATATTTT. Residues: CASSTGTLSGNTIYF.

This sequence joins TRBV27 and TRBJ2-6; D gene ambiguous. With 3 bases removed from V and 0 bases from J, the gap between germline ends came to 3 bases. The germline CDR1 and CDR2 sequences are MNHEY and SMNVEV (reference sequence). The CDR3 has 14 amino acids. The CDR3 region has the DNA TGTGCCAGCAGTTTCGACTCTGGGGCCAACGTCCTGACTTTC. Translated, it gives CASSFDSGANVLTF.

This clone was observed once. The chain joins TRBV15 to TRBJ2-7, with D perhaps matching TRBD2 (6 bases). Germline-derived CDR1 and CDR2 are LNHNV and YYDKDF (reference sequence). Trimming shortened V by 4 bases and J by 2 bases, and 18 bases separated the two germline ends. CDR3 length: 16 residues. The CDR3 DNA sequence: TGTGCCACCAGCAAGAGGGCCGGGACTGAGACCTACGAGCAGTACTTC. Translation: CATSKRAGTETYEQYF. Variable domain in full (rest from reference TRBV15 and TRBJ2-7): DAMVIQNPRYQVTQFGKPVTLSCSQTLNHNVMYWYQQKSSQAPKLLFHYYDKDFNNEADTPDNFQSRRPNTSFCFLDIRSPGLGDTAMYLCATSKRAGTETYEQYFGPGTRLTVT.

This clone was seen a handful of times. The rearrangement joins TRBV12-5 to TRBJ2-1; D gene uncertain. Germline V lookup: CDR1 LGHNT, CDR2 FRNRAP. Trimming took off 1 base at V and 0 bases at J, with 10 bases between the two ends. The CDR3 extends over 16 amino acids. CDR3 sequence: CASGLGLWSSYNEQFF. The CDR3 DNA sequence: TGTGCTAGTGGTTTGGGACTCTGGAGCTCCTACAATGAGCAGTTCTTC.

The V and J genes are TRBV5-4 and TRBJ2-5, with a weak D call TRBD2 (7 bases). Germline CDR1 reads SGHNT; CDR2 reads YYREEE (reference sequence). Trimming removed 1 base at V and 5 bases at J, with 12 bases between. This CDR3 comprises 14 residues. Written as DNA, the CDR3 is TGTGCCAGCAGCTTGTCGGGGGGCCCGGAGACCCAGTACTTC. It codes for CASSLSGGPETQYF.

The chain combines TRBV10-3 with TRBJ1-3; D remains ambiguous. The CDR3 length is 11 residues. Trimming stripped 7 bases from V and 3 bases from J, with 4 bases between. In germline, CDR1 is ENHRY, CDR2 SYGVKD. In DNA, the CDR3 is TGTGCCATCATGTTTGGAAACACCATATATTTT. Its translation: CAIMFGNTIYF.

The chain recombines TRBV7-8 with TRBJ2-7, with a weak D call TRBD1 (5 bases). Per germline, CDR1 SGHVS and CDR2 FQNEAQ. The V end was cut by 5 bases, the J end by 6 bases, with 14 bases between. This CDR3 has 13 residues. CDR3 in DNA: TGTGCCAGCAGCCTTGCTCAGGGCCCCGAGCAGTACTTC. Translated: CASSLAQGPEQYF.

A few counts support this clone. V and J are TRBV28 and TRBJ1-2; 8 nucleotides line up with TRBD1. J lost 7 bases, V lost 5 bases, and 9 bases had no gene match. Germline V lookup: CDR1 MDHEN, CDR2 SYDVKM. CDR3 length: 14 amino acids. DNA of the CDR3: TGTGCCAGCAGTCCGCCCGACAGGGGCGGTGGCTACACCTTC. Encoded protein: CASSPPDRGGGYTF.